This T cell receptor beta chain emerged from a study of identical twins. Donors were all healthy Caucasians. TCRdb ran MiXCR on the 5' RACE reads and lists one entry per CDR3 protein. In the table there are about 190,000 distinct CDR3 sequences, about 15% of which are singletons. This clonotype was picked up many times. The same data also contributed to another study, on T cells expressing NK-cell markers. That source notes: Eight donors were sequenced, seven testing HCMV-seropositive and one testing seronegative.

This TCR derives from a woman in her late teens or twenties in good health. The sequenced material came from CD8+ T cells sorted from blood.

CDR3 sequence: CASSNPSGQPQHF. The CDR3 nucleotides are TGTGCCAGCAGCAACCCTTCAGGTCAGCCCCAGCATTTT. The V and J genes are TRBV12-3 or TRBV12-4 and TRBJ1-5; D unclear. CDR3 length: 13 amino acids. The V end lost 6 bases, the J end lost 6 bases, and 12 bases lay between the germline ends.